Sequencing of this TCR beta chain was carried out in a study of T cells in Graves' hyperthyroidism and ophthalmopathy. Study-wide points: Most expanded thyroid clonotypes above 0.001 recurred in blood.

This clonotype was picked up many times. What it binds is unknown. PBMCs were collected from an approximately 10 ml volume of fresh peripheral blood. Amplification yielded TCR beta CDR3 regions, with RNA transcripts as the source. Primed by the HTBI set, a first-round RT-PCR was run on the TCR CDR3. A single record per CDR3 protein comes from TCRdb applying MiXCR to the multiplex PCR reads. Of some 350,000 distinct CDR3 sequences listed, roughly 15% were seen once; the top ten hold about 37%. The length of the CDR3 is 13 residues. Germline CDR1 MGHRA, CDR2 YSYEKL. V lost 0 bases and J lost 8, with 8 bases in between.

The TCR comes from a woman in her thirties or forties with Graves' ophthalmopathy. The chain uses TRBV4-1 and TRBJ2-1; D remains ambiguous. Sequencing was done on a sample of blood. DNA for the CDR3: TGCGCCAGCAGCCAAGATGCGGTGGATGAGCAGTTCTTC. Protein: CASSQDAVDEQFF.